This T cell receptor beta chain was identified in a study of blood T cell repertoires in COVID-19. Method: immunoSEQ multiplex PCR; TCRdb's copy keeps in-frame clones and lacks some. The sample carries roughly 120,000 clones, 81% recorded once. Germline lookup yields CDR1 SEHNR and CDR2 FQNEAQ (reference sequence). J lost 6 bases, V lost 2 bases, and 11 bases had no gene match. The CDR3 extends over 16 amino acids. The receptor's source is a man between 45 and 60 years old with acute or convalescent COVID-19. The sample comprised peripheral blood. V usage is TRBV7-9 and J usage is TRBJ1-2, with 8 bases matching TRBD1. CDR3 residues: CASSLTAGGALNGYTF. CDR3 sequence (DNA): TGTGCCAGCAGCTTAACCGCAGGGGGCGCGTTGAATGGCTACACCTTC.